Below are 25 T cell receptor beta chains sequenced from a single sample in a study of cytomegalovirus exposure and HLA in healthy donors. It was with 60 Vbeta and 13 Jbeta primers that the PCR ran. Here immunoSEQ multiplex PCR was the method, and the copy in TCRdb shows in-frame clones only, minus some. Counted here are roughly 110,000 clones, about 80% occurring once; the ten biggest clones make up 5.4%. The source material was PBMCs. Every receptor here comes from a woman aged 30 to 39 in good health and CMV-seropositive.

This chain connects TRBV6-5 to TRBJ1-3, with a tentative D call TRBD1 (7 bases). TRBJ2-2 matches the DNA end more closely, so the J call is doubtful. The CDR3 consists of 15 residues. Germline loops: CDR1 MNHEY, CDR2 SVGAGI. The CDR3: CASQGGEGYTGELFF. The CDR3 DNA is TGTGCCAGCCAGGGGGGAGAGGGGTACACCGGGGAGCTGTTTTTT.

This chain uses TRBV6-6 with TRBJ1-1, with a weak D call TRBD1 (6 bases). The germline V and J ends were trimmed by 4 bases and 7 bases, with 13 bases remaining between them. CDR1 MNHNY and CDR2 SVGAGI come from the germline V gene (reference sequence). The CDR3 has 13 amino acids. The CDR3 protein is CASSFTGFVEAFF. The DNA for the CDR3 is TGTGCCAGCAGTTTCACAGGGTTCGTTGAAGCTTTCTTT.

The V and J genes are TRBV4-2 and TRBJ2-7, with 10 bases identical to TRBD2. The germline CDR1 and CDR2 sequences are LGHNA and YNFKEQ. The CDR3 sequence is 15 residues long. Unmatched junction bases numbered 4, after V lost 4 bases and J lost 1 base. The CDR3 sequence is CASSRGLADSYEQYF. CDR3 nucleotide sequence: TGTGCCAGCAGCCGAGGACTAGCGGATTCCTACGAGCAGTACTTC.

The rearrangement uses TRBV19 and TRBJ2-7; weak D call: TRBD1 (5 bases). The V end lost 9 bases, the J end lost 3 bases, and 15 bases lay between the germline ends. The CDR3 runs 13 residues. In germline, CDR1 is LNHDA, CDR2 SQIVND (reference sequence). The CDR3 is CASRRQPDYEQYF. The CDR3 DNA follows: TGTGCCAGCAGGCGACAGCCGGACTACGAGCAGTACTTC.

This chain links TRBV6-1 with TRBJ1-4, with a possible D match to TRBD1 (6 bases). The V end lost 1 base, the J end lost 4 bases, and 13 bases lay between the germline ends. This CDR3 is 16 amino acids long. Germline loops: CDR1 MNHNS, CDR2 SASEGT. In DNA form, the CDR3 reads TGTGCCAGCAGTGAAGGACGACAGGCTTTTAATGAAAAACTGTTTTTT. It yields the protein CASSEGRQAFNEKLFF.

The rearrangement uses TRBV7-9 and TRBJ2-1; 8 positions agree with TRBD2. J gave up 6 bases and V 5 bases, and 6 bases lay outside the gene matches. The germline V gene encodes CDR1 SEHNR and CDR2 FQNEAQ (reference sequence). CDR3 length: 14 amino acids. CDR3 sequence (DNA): TGTGCCAGCAGCCCTGCGGGAGGCCCCAATGAGCAGTTCTTC. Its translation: CASSPAGGPNEQFF.

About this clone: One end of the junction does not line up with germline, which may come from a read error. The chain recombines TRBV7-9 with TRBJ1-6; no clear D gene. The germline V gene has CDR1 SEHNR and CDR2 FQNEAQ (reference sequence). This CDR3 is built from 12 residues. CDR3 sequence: CSSSSGNSPLHF. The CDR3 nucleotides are TGTTCCAGCAGCTCGGGTAATTCACCCCTCCACTTT. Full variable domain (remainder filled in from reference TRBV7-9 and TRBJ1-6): DTGVSQNPRHKITKRGQNVTFRCDPISEHNRLYWYRQTLGQGPEFLTYFQNEAQLEKSRLLSDRFSAERPKGSFSTLEIQRTEQGDSAMYLCSSSSGNSPLHFGNGTRLTVT.

The CDR3 coding sequence is TGTGCCAGCAGCTTAGGCCGGGTTTTGGTCACTGAAGCTTTCTTT. This gives the protein CASSLGRVLVTEAFF. The chain uses TRBV7-8 and TRBJ1-1; the D is unclear. The CDR3 is 15 residues long. V lost 1 base, J lost 4 bases, and 13 bases lay in between. CDR1 SGHVS and CDR2 FQNEAQ come from the germline V gene.

The CDR3 reads CASSWTGVGNTEAFF. CDR3 DNA: TGTGCCAGCAGCTGGACAGGGGTAGGGAACACTGAAGCTTTCTTT. The chain joins TRBV5-6 to TRBJ1-1, with 9 bases that match TRBD1. V lost 3 bases, J lost 1 base, and 4 bases stayed unmatched. Germline V gene lookup returns CDR1 SGHDT and CDR2 YYEEEE. The CDR3 is 15 residues long.

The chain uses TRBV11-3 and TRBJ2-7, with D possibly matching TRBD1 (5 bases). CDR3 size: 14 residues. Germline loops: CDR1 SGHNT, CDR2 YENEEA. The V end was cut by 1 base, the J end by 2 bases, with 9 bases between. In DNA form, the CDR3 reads TGTGCCAGCAGCTTAGTCATGGGGCCCTACGAGCAGTACTTC. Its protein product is CASSLVMGPYEQYF.

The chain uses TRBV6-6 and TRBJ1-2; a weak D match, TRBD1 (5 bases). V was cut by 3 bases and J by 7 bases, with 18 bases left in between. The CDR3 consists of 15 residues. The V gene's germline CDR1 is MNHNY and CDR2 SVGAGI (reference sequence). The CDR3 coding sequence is TGTGCCAGCAGTTATCGGGTGCCGGTCAGGGCTGGCTACACCTTC. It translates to CASSYRVPVRAGYTF.

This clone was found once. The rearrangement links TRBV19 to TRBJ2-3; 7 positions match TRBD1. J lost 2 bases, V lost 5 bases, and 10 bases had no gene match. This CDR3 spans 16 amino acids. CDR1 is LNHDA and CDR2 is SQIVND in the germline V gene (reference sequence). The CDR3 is CASSGRMGQNTDTQYF. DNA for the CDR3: TGTGCCAGTAGTGGAAGAATGGGACAGAACACAGATACGCAGTATTTT.

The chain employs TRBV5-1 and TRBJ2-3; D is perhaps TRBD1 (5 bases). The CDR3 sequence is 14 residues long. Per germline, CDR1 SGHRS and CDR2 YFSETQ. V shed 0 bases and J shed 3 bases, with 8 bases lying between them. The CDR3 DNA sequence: TGCGCCAGCAGCTTGGCTCAGGGTACAGATACGCAGTATTTT. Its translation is CASSLAQGTDTQYF.

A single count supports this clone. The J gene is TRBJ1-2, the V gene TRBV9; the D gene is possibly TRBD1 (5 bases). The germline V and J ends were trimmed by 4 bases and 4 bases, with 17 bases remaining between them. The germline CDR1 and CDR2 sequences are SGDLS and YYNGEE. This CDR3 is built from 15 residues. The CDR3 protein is CASSPRDSEAYGYTF. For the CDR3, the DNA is TGTGCCAGCAGCCCGAGGGACTCTGAAGCCTATGGCTACACCTTC.

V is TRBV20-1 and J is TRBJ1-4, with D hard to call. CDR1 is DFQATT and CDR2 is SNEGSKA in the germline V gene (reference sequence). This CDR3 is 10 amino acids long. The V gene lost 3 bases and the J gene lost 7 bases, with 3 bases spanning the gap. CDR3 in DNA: TGCAGTGCTAGTCTTGAAAAACTGTTTTTT. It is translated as CSASLEKLFF.

DNA for the CDR3: TGTGCCATCAGTGGGACCGGGACTAGCAGATACAATGAGCAGTTCTTC. Its translation is CAISGTGTSRYNEQFF. The chain has TRBV10-3 and TRBJ2-1; 9 nucleotides agree with TRBD2. Trimming at V came to 4 bases and at J to 4 bases, leaving 8 bases not matched to a gene. Germline CDR1 reads ENHRY; CDR2 reads SYGVKD. The CDR3 contains 16 residues.

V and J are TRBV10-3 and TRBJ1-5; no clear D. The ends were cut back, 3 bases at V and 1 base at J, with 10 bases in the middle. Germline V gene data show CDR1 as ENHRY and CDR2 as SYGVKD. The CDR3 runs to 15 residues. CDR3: CAISDEGMSNQPQHF. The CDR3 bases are TGTGCCATCAGTGATGAGGGTATGAGCAATCAGCCCCAGCATTTT.

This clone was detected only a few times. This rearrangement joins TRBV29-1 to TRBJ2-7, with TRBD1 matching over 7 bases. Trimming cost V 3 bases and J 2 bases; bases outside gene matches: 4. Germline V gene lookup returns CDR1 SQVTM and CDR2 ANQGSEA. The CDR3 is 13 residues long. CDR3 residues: CSVEGQRAYEQYF. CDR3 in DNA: TGCAGCGTTGAGGGACAGAGAGCCTACGAGCAGTACTTC.

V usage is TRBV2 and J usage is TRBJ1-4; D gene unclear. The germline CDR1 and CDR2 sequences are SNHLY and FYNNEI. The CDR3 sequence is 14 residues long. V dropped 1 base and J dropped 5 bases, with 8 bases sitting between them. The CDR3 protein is CASSEGRANEKLFF. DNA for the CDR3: TGTGCCAGCAGTGAAGGGCGGGCAAATGAAAAACTGTTTTTT. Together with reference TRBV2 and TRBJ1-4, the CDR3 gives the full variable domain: EPEVTQTPSHQVTQMGQEVILRCVPISNHLYFYWYRQILGQKVEFLVSFYNNEISEKSEIFDDQFSVERPDGSNFTLKIRSTKLEDSAMYFCASSEGRANEKLFFGSGTQLSVL.

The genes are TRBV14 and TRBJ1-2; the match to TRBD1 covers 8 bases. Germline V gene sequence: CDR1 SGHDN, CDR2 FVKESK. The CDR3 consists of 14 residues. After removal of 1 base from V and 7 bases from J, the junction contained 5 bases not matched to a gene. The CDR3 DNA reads TGTGCCAGCAGCCAAGTCTCAGGGGGCGTTGGCTACACCTTC. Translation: CASSQVSGGVGYTF.

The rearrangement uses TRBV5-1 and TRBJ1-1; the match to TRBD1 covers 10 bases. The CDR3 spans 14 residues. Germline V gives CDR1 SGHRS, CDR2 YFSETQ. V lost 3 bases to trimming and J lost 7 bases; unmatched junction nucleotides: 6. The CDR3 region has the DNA TGCGCCAGCAGCTCGGGACAGGGGATGGGTGAAGCTTTCTTT. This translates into CASSSGQGMGEAFF.

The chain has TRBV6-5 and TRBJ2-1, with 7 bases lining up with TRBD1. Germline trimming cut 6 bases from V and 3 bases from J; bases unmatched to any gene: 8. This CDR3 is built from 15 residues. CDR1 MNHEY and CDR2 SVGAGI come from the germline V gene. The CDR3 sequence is CASSIGTAGYNEQFF. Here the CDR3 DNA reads TGTGCCAGCAGCATAGGGACAGCCGGCTACAATGAGCAGTTCTTC.

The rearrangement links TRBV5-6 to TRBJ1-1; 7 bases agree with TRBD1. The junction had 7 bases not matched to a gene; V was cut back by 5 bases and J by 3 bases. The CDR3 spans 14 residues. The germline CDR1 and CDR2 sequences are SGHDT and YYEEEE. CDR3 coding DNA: TGTGCCAGCAGTCCGACAGGGATTTACACTGAAGCTTTCTTT. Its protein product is CASSPTGIYTEAFF.

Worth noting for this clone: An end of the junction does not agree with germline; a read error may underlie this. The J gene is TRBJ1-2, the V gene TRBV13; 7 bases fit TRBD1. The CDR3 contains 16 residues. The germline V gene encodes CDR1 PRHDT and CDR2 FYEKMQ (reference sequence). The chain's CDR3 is CASTLGYRGTNYGYTF. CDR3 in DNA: TGTGCCAGCACCTTAGGCTACAGGGGAACTAACTATGGCTACACCTTC.

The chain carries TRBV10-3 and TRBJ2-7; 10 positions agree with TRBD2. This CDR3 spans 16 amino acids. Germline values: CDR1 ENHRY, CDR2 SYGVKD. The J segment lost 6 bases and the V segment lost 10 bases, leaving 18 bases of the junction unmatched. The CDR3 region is CANPRYSGRSRCEQYF. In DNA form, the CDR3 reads TGTGCCAACCCCAGATATAGCGGGAGGTCTCGCTGCGAGCAGTACTTC.